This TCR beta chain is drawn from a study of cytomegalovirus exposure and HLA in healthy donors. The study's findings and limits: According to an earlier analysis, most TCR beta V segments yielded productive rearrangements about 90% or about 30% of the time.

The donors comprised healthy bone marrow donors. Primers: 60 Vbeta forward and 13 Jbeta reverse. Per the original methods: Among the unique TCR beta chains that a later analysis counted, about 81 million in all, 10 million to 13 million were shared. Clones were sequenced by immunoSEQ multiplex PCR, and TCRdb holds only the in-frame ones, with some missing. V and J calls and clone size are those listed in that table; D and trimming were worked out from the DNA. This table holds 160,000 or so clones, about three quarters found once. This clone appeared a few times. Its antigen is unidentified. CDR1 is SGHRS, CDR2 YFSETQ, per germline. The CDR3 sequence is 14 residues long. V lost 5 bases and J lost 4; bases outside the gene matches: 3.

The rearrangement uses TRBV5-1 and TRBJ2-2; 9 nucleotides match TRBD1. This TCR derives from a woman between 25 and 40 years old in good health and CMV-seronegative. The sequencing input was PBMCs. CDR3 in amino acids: CASRGTGFTGELFF. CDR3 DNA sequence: TGCGCCAGCAGAGGGACAGGGTTCACCGGGGAGCTGTTTTTT.